These 32 T cell receptor beta chains were all obtained from the same sample, sequenced in a study of beta chain features in type 1 diabetes. Study-wide results and caveats: TCRB CDR3s from Type 1 diabetes patients were moderately but significantly shorter in all four CD4+ subsets.

Since all of the isolated RNA was reverse transcribed, expressed TCRB transcripts were what got sequenced. The data were produced by immunoSEQ multiplex PCR, yet TCRdb's version contains in-frame clones alone and is incomplete. The sample gives about 160,000 clones, just over 8% of which show up once; 0.45% to 0.6% is in the top ten. These receptors have no identified antigens. The sequencing input was central memory CD4+ T cells from blood. These receptors were taken from a woman between 18 and 29 years old with type 1 diabetes.

The chain links TRBV4-3 to TRBJ2-7; 7 bases fit TRBD1. V dropped 0 bases and J dropped 1; count of bases not matched to a gene: 3. The germline V gene encodes CDR1 LGHNA and CDR2 YSLEER. This CDR3 contains 15 residues. The CDR3 is CASSQEGQSSYEQYF. The DNA of the CDR3 is TGCGCCAGCAGCCAAGAGGGACAGTCATCCTACGAGCAGTACTTC.

This rearrangement joins TRBV7-2 to TRBJ2-3; unclear D gene. The CDR3 runs to 15 residues. The V and J ends lost 2 bases and 2 bases respectively, with 11 bases between them. The germline V gene encodes CDR1 SGHTA and CDR2 FQGNSA. This CDR3 is CASSLWVSPTDTQYF. The CDR3 nucleotides read TGTGCCAGCAGCTTATGGGTTAGCCCCACAGATACGCAGTATTTT.

The chain employs TRBV5-1 and TRBJ2-7; the D is unclear. This CDR3 has 14 amino acids. Trimming left V 0 bases short and J 3 bases short, with 10 bases between. Germline V gives CDR1 SGHRS, CDR2 YFSETQ. As DNA, the CDR3 is TGCGCCAGCAGCTTGGCCGGAGCAGTCTACGAGCAGTACTTC. This sequence encodes CASSLAGAVYEQYF.

The V call is TRBV19, the J call TRBJ2-7; 12 bases fit TRBD1. CDR1 is LNHDA, CDR2 SQIVND, per germline (reference sequence). The CDR3 has 15 residues. Losses at the gene ends were 4 bases for V and 4 bases for J; bases not matched to a gene: 5. CDR3 protein: CASSNRDRGPYEQYF. CDR3 DNA: TGTGCCAGTAGTAACCGGGACAGGGGGCCTTACGAGCAGTACTTC.

CDR3 residues: CASSLIGRDQPQHF. CDR3 nucleotides: TGTGCCAGCAGCTTGATAGGGCGGGATCAGCCCCAGCATTTT. The chain uses TRBV5-6 and TRBJ1-5, with D uncertain. CDR1 is SGHDT, CDR2 YYEEEE, per germline. This CDR3 has 14 residues. Trimming removed 1 base from V and 5 bases from J, with 10 bases in between.

The chain employs TRBV4-3 and TRBJ1-2, with D tentatively TRBD1 (5 bases). Germline CDR1 LGHNA, CDR2 YSLEER. With 4 bases removed from V and 5 bases from J, the gap between germline ends came to 14 bases. This CDR3 is built from 14 residues. CDR3 in DNA: TGCGCCAGCAGCCGTCCGGGGGTGGGGTATGGCTACACCTTC. Its protein is CASSRPGVGYGYTF.

This clone was observed a handful of times. This chain connects TRBV30 to TRBJ2-5; 12 nucleotides agree with TRBD2. This CDR3 spans 13 amino acids. Germline V gives CDR1 GTSNPN, CDR2 SVGIG (reference sequence). V trimming: 3 bases; J trimming: 4 bases; junction bases outside the gene matches: 0. DNA for the CDR3: TGTGCCTGGAGGACTAGCGGGAGAGAGACCCAGTACTTC. This gives the protein CAWRTSGRETQYF. The complete variable domain, with remaining parts taken from reference TRBV30 and TRBJ2-5, reads SQTIHQWPATLVQPVGSPLSLECTVEGTSNPNLYWYRQAAGRGLQLLFYSVGIGQISSEVPQNLSASRPQDRQFILSSKKLLLSDSGFYLCAWRTSGRETQYFGPGTRLLVL.

This clone turned up a few times. CDR3 coding DNA: TGTGCCAGCAACTTCGGACTAGATCCGTATTTT. It translates to CASNFGLDPYF. V gene TRBV2 combines with J gene TRBJ2-3; 7 bases map to TRBD2. The V gene end was trimmed by 7 bases and the J gene end by 14 bases; junction bases not matched to a gene: 9. The CDR3 sequence is 11 residues long. Germline V lookup: CDR1 SNHLY, CDR2 FYNNEI. Variable domain in full (rest from reference TRBV2 and TRBJ2-3): EPEVTQTPSHQVTQMGQEVILRCVPISNHLYFYWYRQILGQKVEFLVSFYNNEISEKSEIFDDQFSVERPDGSNFTLKIRSTKLEDSAMYFCASNFGLDPYFGPGTRLTVL.

This clone has only a few counts. The chain carries TRBV11-2 and TRBJ2-5; 8 bases are shared with TRBD1. The DNA end is a closer match to TRBJ2-7, so the J assignment may be wrong. The CDR3 runs 13 residues. The germline V gene has CDR1 SGHAT and CDR2 FQNNGV. CDR3 loop: CASSTDRAYEQYF. The CDR3 DNA reads TGTGCCAGCAGCACGGACAGGGCCTACGAGCAGTACTTC.

This clone was found many times. V is TRBV11-2 and J is TRBJ2-1, with 9 positions matching TRBD2. CDR1 and CDR2 (germline): SGHAT, FQNNGV. Trimming took 1 base from V and 9 from J; bases not matched to a gene: 7. There are 15 residues in the CDR3. DNA of the CDR3: TGTGCCAGCAGCTTAGTAGGCGGGGGGGCAGGTGAGCAGTTCTTC. Its protein product is CASSLVGGGAGEQFF. Looking up the rest from reference TRBV11-2 and TRBJ2-1 gives the full variable domain: EAGVAQSPRYKIIEKRQSVAFWCNPISGHATLYWYQQILGQGPKLLIQFQNNGVVDDSQLPKDRFSAERLKGVDSTLKIQPAKLEDSAVYLCASSLVGGGAGEQFFGPGTRLTVL.

This clone was found a few times. The chain has TRBV9 and TRBJ2-3, with 10 bases identical to TRBD2. After removal of 0 bases from V and 2 bases from J, the junction contained 6 bases not matched to a gene. CDR3 length: 17 residues. Germline lookup yields CDR1 SGDLS and CDR2 YYNGEE. This CDR3 reads CASSVGASGGVTDTQYF. In DNA, the CDR3 is TGTGCCAGCAGCGTAGGGGCTAGCGGGGGAGTCACAGATACGCAGTATTTT.

V gene TRBV10-1 combines with J gene TRBJ2-2; 11 nucleotides align to TRBD2. In germline, CDR1 is WNHNN, CDR2 SYGVQD (reference sequence). J was trimmed by 0 bases and V by 0 bases; bases with no gene match: 6. The CDR3 is 19 residues long. CDR3 sequence reads: CASSESRLAGSANTGELFF. CDR3 bases: TGCGCCAGCAGTGAGTCCCGACTAGCGGGGAGCGCGAACACCGGGGAGCTGTTTTTT.

This chain connects TRBV30 to TRBJ2-7; TRBD2 matches at 8 bases. The CDR3 contains 14 residues. Germline lookup yields CDR1 GTSNPN and CDR2 SVGIG (reference sequence). Germline trimming cut 3 bases from V and 5 bases from J; bases unmatched to any gene: 9. CDR3 DNA: TGTGCCTGGAGATCAAGCGGGAGTCTCCACGAGCAGTACTTC. As protein: CAWRSSGSLHEQYF.

J is TRBJ1-5 and V is TRBV4-3; D call uncertain. This CDR3 has 15 residues. Trimming stripped 0 bases from V and 9 bases from J, with 15 bases between. The germline CDR1 and CDR2 sequences are LGHNA and YSLEER. CDR3 in DNA: TGCGCCAGCAGCCAAGAGAGATTTGGCGGCCTGCCCCAGCATTTT. Translated: CASSQERFGGLPQHF.

The V call is TRBV6-5, the J call TRBJ2-7; tentatively, D is TRBD1 (6 bases). Trimming cost V 3 bases and J 4 bases, with 16 bases left between them. CDR1 is MNHEY and CDR2 is SVGAGI in the germline V gene. The CDR3 is made up of 15 amino acids. CDR3 nucleotide sequence: TGTGCCAGCAGTTATCGATGGCAGGGGAGTTACGAGCAGTACTTC. The encoded protein is CASSYRWQGSYEQYF.

The J gene is TRBJ2-5, the V gene TRBV7-9; 7 bases line up with TRBD1. Trimming cost V 5 bases and J 6 bases; bases outside gene matches: 3. This CDR3 has 12 residues. CDR1 is SEHNR, CDR2 FQNEAQ, per germline (reference sequence). Here the CDR3 reads CASSRDSQTQYF. In DNA, the CDR3 is TGTGCCAGCAGCCGGGACAGTCAGACCCAGTACTTC.

In its sample, this clone was seen a few times. J is TRBJ2-7 and V is TRBV14; D gene unclear. This CDR3 is built from 11 residues. With 0 bases removed from V and 12 bases from J, the gap between germline ends came to 9 bases. Germline V gene sequence: CDR1 SGHDN, CDR2 FVKESK. CDR3 sequence (DNA): TGTGCCAGCAGCCAAGAGACTCCTTTGTACTTC. It encodes CASSQETPLYF.

V is TRBV6-1 and J is TRBJ2-1; D perhaps matches TRBD1 (6 bases). The V and J ends lost 5 bases and 5 bases respectively, with 10 bases between them. Looked up from germline, CDR1 is MNHNS and CDR2 is SASEGT. The CDR3 spans 13 residues. The CDR3 spells CASSFDRNNEQFF. The CDR3 DNA reads TGTGCCAGCAGTTTCGACAGGAACAATGAGCAGTTCTTC.

V is TRBV18 and J is TRBJ2-3; 7 bases align to TRBD2. V was clipped by 4 bases and J by 1 base; unmatched bases: 5. The CDR3 length is 15 residues. The germline CDR1 and CDR2 sequences are KGHSH and LQKENI. CDR3 residues: CASSREGLGTDTQYF. The CDR3 region has the DNA TGTGCCAGCTCACGGGAGGGGTTAGGCACAGATACGCAGTATTTT.

This clone was observed a handful of times. This chain connects TRBV5-1 to TRBJ1-2; the match to TRBD1 covers 7 bases. Germline CDR1 SGHRS, CDR2 YFSETQ. V shed 1 base and J 5 bases; nucleotides not matched to a gene: 8. The CDR3 is 15 residues long. The CDR3 reads CASSLYVTGRYGYTF. The CDR3 bases are TGCGCCAGCAGCTTGTATGTGACAGGGCGGTATGGCTACACCTTC. Supplemented by reference TRBV5-1 and TRBJ1-2, the full variable domain reads KAGVTQTPRYLIKTRGQQVTLSCSPISGHRSVSWYQQTPGQGLQFLFEYFSETQRNKGNFPGRFSGRQFSNSRSEMNVSTLELGDSALYLCASSLYVTGRYGYTFGSGTRLTVV.

The gene calls are TRBV10-3 and TRBJ2-5; TRBD1 might be the D (5 bases). The CDR3 extends over 11 amino acids. Germline CDR1 is ENHRY and CDR2 is SYGVKD. V was trimmed by 10 bases and J by 5 bases, leaving 11 bases between them. In DNA, the CDR3 is TGTGCCACTCAGGGTACGGAGACCCAGTACTTC. Its protein product is CATQGTETQYF.

This clone was observed a handful of times. This chain connects TRBV28 to TRBJ2-1, with TRBD2 matching over 15 bases. Germline CDR1 is MDHEN and CDR2 is SYDVKM. V gave up 11 bases and J gave up 4 bases; unmatched junction bases: 6. The CDR3 consists of 15 residues. The CDR3 is CAVKGLAGGYNEQFF. The CDR3 DNA reads as TGTGCCGTAAAGGGACTAGCGGGAGGATACAATGAGCAGTTCTTC. The full variable domain, its missing parts supplied by reference TRBV28 and TRBJ2-1, is DVKVTQSSRYLVKRTGEKVFLECVQDMDHENMFWYRQDPGLGLRLIYFSYDVKMKEKGDIPEGYSVSREKKERFSLILESASTNQTSMYLCAVKGLAGGYNEQFFGPGTRLTVL.

The V and J genes are TRBV7-3 and TRBJ2-4; a weak D match, TRBD1 (5 bases). Germline V gene sequence: CDR1 SGHTA, CDR2 FQGTGA. The V end lost 5 bases, the J end lost 5 bases, and 10 bases lay between the germline ends. The CDR3 is made up of 13 amino acids. The CDR3, as DNA: TGTGCCAGCAGCCGTGACAGTCAAAACATTCAGTACTTC. Residues: CASSRDSQNIQYF.

The gene calls are TRBV6-5 and TRBJ2-7; 11 nucleotides agree with TRBD1. Germline V gives CDR1 MNHEY, CDR2 SVGAGI. CDR3 length: 14 amino acids. With 7 bases clipped from V and 3 bases from J, the junction kept 5 bases outside the gene matches. In DNA form, the CDR3 reads TGTGCCAGCATCGCCGGGACAGGGGGCTACGAGCAGTACTTC. Its protein is CASIAGTGGYEQYF.

The CDR3 bases are TGTGCCAGCAGCTTAGCGGAATCCAGGACAGGGGATGTGCAGTACTTC. Translation gives CASSLAESRTGDVQYF. The chain uses TRBV7-8 and TRBJ2-7; TRBD1 matches 9 bases. Germline V lookup: CDR1 SGHVS, CDR2 FQNEAQ. V lost 0 bases and J lost 9; bases outside the gene matches: 12. This CDR3 region has 16 residues.

This clone was found a few times. This chain links TRBV7-2 with TRBJ1-6; 7 bases are shared with TRBD1. The length of the CDR3 is 15 residues. Germline CDR1 and CDR2: SGHTA and FQGNSA. J was trimmed by 9 bases and V by 3 bases; bases with no gene match: 8. DNA of the CDR3: TGTGCCAGCAGCTTTACCGAGACAGGGTTTTCACCCCTCCACTTT. Translation gives CASSFTETGFSPLHF.

The chain carries TRBV7-2 and TRBJ2-1, with 7 positions matching TRBD2. The CDR3 totals 14 residues. The germline gives CDR1 SGHTA, CDR2 FQGNSA. Trimming removed 3 bases from V and 7 bases from J; junction bases left unmatched: 6. CDR3 loop: CASSFSLAVNEQFF. The DNA of the CDR3 is TGTGCCAGCAGCTTTTCCCTAGCGGTTAATGAGCAGTTCTTC.

This clone came up a few times. In the same sample, other DNA sequences code for this CDR3. V is TRBV30 and J is TRBJ1-2; tentatively, D is TRBD1 (6 bases). Germline V gives CDR1 GTSNPN, CDR2 SVGIG (reference sequence). The ends were cut back, 0 bases at V and 4 bases at J, with 6 bases in the middle. The CDR3 is 12 amino acids. The CDR3 nucleotides read TGTGCCTGGAGTGTGGACAGCTATGGCTACACCTTC. It encodes CAWSVDSYGYTF.

J is TRBJ1-2 and V is TRBV29-1; possibly TRBD1 for D (6 bases). Between the trimmed V and J ends, which lost 7 bases and 6 bases, there was a span of 15 bases. The CDR3 contains 12 residues. The germline V gene encodes CDR1 SQVTM and CDR2 ANQGSEA. The CDR3 nucleotides read TGCAGCGCCGAACCAGGGGCCGATGGCTACACCTTC. Protein product: CSAEPGADGYTF.

This clone was detected a few times. The J gene is TRBJ1-1, the V gene TRBV7-9; maybe TRBD1 (5 bases). V lost 5 bases, J lost 4 bases, and 11 bases lay in between. Germline-derived CDR1 and CDR2 are SEHNR and FQNEAQ (reference sequence). The CDR3 totals 13 residues. Here the CDR3 reads CASSPGEGTEAFF. The CDR3 bases are TGTGCCAGCAGCCCGGGGGAGGGCACTGAAGCTTTCTTT.

This clone has just a few counts. The chain employs TRBV28 and TRBJ1-5; D gene unclear. Germline values: CDR1 MDHEN, CDR2 SYDVKM. Trimming took 6 bases from V and 3 from J, leaving 18 bases between them. The CDR3 length is 16 residues. CDR3 DNA: TGTGCCAGCAGCCAACGCGTGGGCACAGTCAATCAGCCCCAGCATTTT. Its translation: CASSQRVGTVNQPQHF. The whole variable domain, filled in from reference TRBV28 and TRBJ1-5, reads DVKVTQSSRYLVKRTGEKVFLECVQDMDHENMFWYRQDPGLGLRLIYFSYDVKMKEKGDIPEGYSVSREKKERFSLILESASTNQTSMYLCASSQRVGTVNQPQHFGDGTRLSIL.

There are a few counts of this clone. The rearrangement uses TRBV2 and TRBJ2-3, with D unresolved. V was shortened by 3 bases and J by 5 bases, with 6 bases between the two germline ends. Germline V gene lookup returns CDR1 SNHLY and CDR2 FYNNEI. CDR3 length: 12 amino acids. As DNA, the CDR3 is TGTGCCAGCAGTGACCCGTTAGATACGCAGTATTTT. Its protein product is CASSDPLDTQYF.